This T cell receptor beta chain was sequenced in a study of regulatory T cells in long-lasting Graves disease. The wider study: Those Graves' patients who were newly diagnosed had been on antithyroid drugs under 3 months.

This clonotype was detected many times. Its antigen remains unknown. As for time point: newly diagnosed GD, antithyroid drugs for less than 3 months. The TCR library used RNA extracted from PBMCs. Study results and limitations: Persistent disease showed a preference for TRBV28, TRBJ1-2 and TRBJ2-5.

The CDR3 is 15 residues long. V gave up 1 base and J gave up 4 bases; unmatched junction bases: 4. CDR1 and CDR2 (germline): SGHAT, FQNNGV. Arm-PCR of CDR3 regions with iRepertoire HTBI primers generated TCR beta libraries. TCRdb reanalysed the multiplex PCR reads using MiXCR and keeps one entry per CDR3 protein. This sample yields hundreds of thousands of distinct CDR3 sequences, of which 15% to 20% are seen a single time; 20% to 25% belongs to the top ten. This sample was shared with a second study, whose subject was T cells in Graves' hyperthyroidism and ophthalmopathy. From that second work: Stable disease denoted Graves' hyperthyroidism without ophthalmopathy progression within 18 months. Primed by the HTBI set, a first-round RT-PCR was run on the TCR CDR3.

J is TRBJ1-2 and V is TRBV11-2; 9 nucleotides line up with TRBD1. The sequences come from peripheral blood mononuclear cells (PBMCs), collected at new diagnosis, from a patient treated with antithyroid drugs. The TCR comes from a woman aged 35-65 years with Graves disease. The CDR3 region is CASSLGTGGGYGYTF. The CDR3 region has the DNA TGTGCCAGCAGCTTAGGTACAGGGGGCGGCTATGGCTACACCTTC.